In its sample, the clone carrying this T cell receptor (beta chain) was seen a few times. Germline lookup yields CDR1 SGHRS and CDR2 YFSETQ. V shed 3 bases and J shed 9 bases, with 18 bases lying between them. This CDR3 region has 15 residues. Unique molecular identifiers were incorporated during preparation of the TCRbeta library. TCRdb re-called the PCR reads through MiXCR, storing one row per CDR3 protein. The sample yields 600,000 to 700,000 distinct CDR3 sequences, roughly 15% seen once. This specimen comes from a study of T-cell reconstitution after alpha-beta-depleted transplantation in children.

The chain joins TRBV5-1 to TRBJ2-2; D is undetermined. The clonotype originates from a human donor who donated a stem cell graft to a child with acute myeloid leukemia. Source: PBMCs from the stem cell graft donor, taken from the stem cell graft. The chain's CDR3 is CASSSSETLPRELFF. Here the CDR3 DNA reads TGCGCCAGCAGCTCCTCTGAGACGCTCCCCCGGGAGCTGTTTTTT.